These 18 T cell receptor beta chains were all obtained from the same sample, sequenced in a study of PD-1 blockade in classical Hodgkin lymphoma. Only in-frame clones appear in the TCRdb table, and some are missing; sequencing was by immunoSEQ multiplex PCR. The data hold about 27,000 clones, with 65% to 80% observed a single time. Every patient was affected by relapse after autologous stem cell transplantation, while exposure to brentuximab vedotin was not uniform. By magnetic negative selection, CD4+ T cells were purified from thawed PBMCs. The sample consisted of CD4+ T cells from blood, taken at baseline. These receptor sequences come from a human donor with classical Hodgkin lymphoma.

This clone has just one count. The chain couples TRBV7-2 to TRBJ2-7; 9 nucleotides align to TRBD1. The CDR3 is made up of 14 amino acids. CDR1 and CDR2 (germline): SGHTA, FQGNSA. V shed 1 base, J shed 4 bases, and the junction held 2 bases outside the gene matches. CDR3 protein: CASSLVGTGYEQYF. The CDR3 region has the DNA TGTGCCAGCAGCTTAGTAGGGACAGGGTACGAGCAGTACTTC.

This rearrangement joins TRBV19 to TRBJ1-2; D unclear. Germline CDR1 is LNHDA and CDR2 is SQIVND (reference sequence). This CDR3 spans 11 amino acids. V lost 7 bases and J 5 bases, leaving 8 bases between the germline ends. DNA for the CDR3: TGTGCCAGTATTGGGCGGTATGGCTACACCTTC. Its protein product is CASIGRYGYTF.

The V call is TRBV7-2, the J call TRBJ1-2; D gene ambiguous. Per the germline V gene, CDR1 is SGHTA and CDR2 is FQGNSA. V shed 5 bases and J shed 0 bases, with 16 bases lying between them. This CDR3 has 16 residues. CDR3 region: CASSPWVDLANYGYTF. The CDR3, as DNA: TGTGCCAGCAGCCCATGGGTGGACTTAGCTAACTATGGCTACACCTTC.

V gene TRBV6-5 combines with J gene TRBJ2-7, with D possibly TRBD2 on 5 matching bases. Looked up from germline, CDR1 is MNHEY and CDR2 is SVGAGI. With 9 bases removed from V and 2 bases from J, the gap between germline ends came to 20 bases. The CDR3 has 15 amino acids. The CDR3 DNA follows: TGTGCCAGTCAGTCAACTAGTCACCAAACCTACGAGCAGTACTTC. This translates into CASQSTSHQTYEQYF.

The gene calls are TRBV7-3 and TRBJ1-1; possibly TRBD1 for D (5 bases). From germline, CDR1 is SGHTA and CDR2 FQGTGA. Trimming took off 0 bases at V and 2 bases at J, with 10 bases between the two ends. There are 15 residues in the CDR3. In nucleotides, the CDR3 is TGTGCCAGCAGCTTAACAGGGGTGACTAACACTGAAGCTTTCTTT. Translated, it gives CASSLTGVTNTEAFF.

This clone was counted only a few times. The chain uses TRBV18 and TRBJ1-1; TRBD1 matches 7 bases. The V gene end was trimmed by 1 base and the J gene end by 10 bases; junction bases not matched to a gene: 3. Per germline, CDR1 KGHSH and CDR2 LQKENI. The CDR3 is 12 residues long. CDR3 amino acids: CASSPQNRGAFF. For the CDR3, the DNA is TGTGCCAGCTCACCACAGAACAGGGGAGCTTTCTTT.

This chain connects TRBV9 to TRBJ1-2; 11 bases align to TRBD1. Germline-derived CDR1 and CDR2 are SGDLS and YYNGEE. Unmatched junction bases numbered 15, after V lost 4 bases and J lost 7 bases. The CDR3 runs to 17 residues. The CDR3 DNA follows: TGTGCCAGCAGCAAAATGGGACAGGGGGACCGTCTGGGTGGCTACACCTTC. It specifies CASSKMGQGDRLGGYTF. Using reference TRBV9 and TRBJ1-2 for the parts outside the CDR3, the full variable domain is DSGVTQTPKHLITATGQRVTLRCSPRSGDLSVYWYQQSLDQGLQFLIQYYNGEERAKGNILERFSAQQFPDLHSELNLSSLELGDSALYFCASSKMGQGDRLGGYTFGSGTRLTVV.

The chain links TRBV28 to TRBJ1-1; D unresolved. Germline CDR1 MDHEN, CDR2 SYDVKM. There are 12 residues in the CDR3. V lost 6 bases, J lost 1 base, and 6 bases lay in between. The DNA of the CDR3 is TGTGCCAGCAGGGTACCGAACACTGAAGCTTTCTTT. Its translation: CASRVPNTEAFF.

The chain couples TRBV6-5 to TRBJ2-5, with D perhaps being TRBD1 or TRBD2 (5 bases each). CDR3 length equals 14 residues. V gave up 4 bases and J gave up 3 bases, with 12 bases separating them. The germline V gene encodes CDR1 MNHEY and CDR2 SVGAGI. The CDR3 spells CASSLTGTEETQYF. The CDR3 DNA sequence: TGTGCCAGCAGTTTAACCGGGACCGAAGAGACCCAGTACTTC.

The genes are TRBV19 and TRBJ1-2; 7 bases agree with TRBD1. V trimming: 5 bases; J trimming: 0 bases; junction bases outside the gene matches: 9. The CDR3 contains 16 residues. Germline V gene data show CDR1 as LNHDA and CDR2 as SQIVND (reference sequence). CDR3 nucleotides: TGTGCCAGTAGTCCTCTCGGGACAGAAGCTAACTATGGCTACACCTTC. Its protein is CASSPLGTEANYGYTF.

J is TRBJ2-3 and V is TRBV6-1; 8 bases map to TRBD2. CDR1 and CDR2 from the germline V gene are MNHNS and SASEGT. The CDR3 loop spans 15 amino acids. V shed 6 bases, J shed 2 bases, and the junction held 7 bases outside the gene matches. CDR3 amino acids: CASSNSGDYTDTQYF. The CDR3 DNA sequence: TGTGCCAGCAGCAATAGCGGGGATTACACAGATACGCAGTATTTT.

The rearrangement links TRBV14 to TRBJ2-7, with D possibly called TRBD1 or TRBD2 (5 bases each). The CDR3 runs 15 residues. Germline CDR1 and CDR2: SGHDN and FVKESK. V shed 5 bases and J shed 0 bases, with 14 bases lying between them. The CDR3 here is CASSSGPPSSYEQYF. DNA for the CDR3: TGTGCCAGCAGCTCGGGACCGCCAAGCTCCTACGAGCAGTACTTC.

This clone came up a few times. The chain has TRBV7-9 and TRBJ1-1; 9 nucleotides agree with TRBD1. The CDR3 has 12 amino acids. V gave up 11 bases and J gave up 5 bases; unmatched junction bases: 6. Germline assignment: CDR1 SEHNR and CDR2 FQNEAQ (reference sequence). CDR3 DNA: TGTGCCGGGGACAGGGTTGGGACTGAAGCTTTCTTT. Its translation: CAGDRVGTEAFF.

The chain couples TRBV18 to TRBJ2-5; D is undetermined. Per the germline V gene, CDR1 is KGHSH and CDR2 is LQKENI. Trimming stripped 3 bases from V and 5 bases from J, with 4 bases between. The CDR3 loop spans 11 amino acids. CDR3 nucleotide sequence: TGTGCCAGCTCACCGGCCGAGACCCAGTACTTC. Residues: CASSPAETQYF.

This chain joins TRBV2 and TRBJ2-1; maybe TRBD1 (5 bases). The CDR3 totals 11 residues. Per germline, CDR1 SNHLY and CDR2 FYNNEI. Trimming removed 9 bases from V and 6 bases from J, with 9 bases in between. This CDR3 reads CARNRINEQFF. The CDR3 DNA follows: TGTGCCAGAAACAGGATCAATGAGCAGTTCTTC. Based on the CDR3 plus reference TRBV2 and TRBJ2-1, the full variable domain is EPEVTQTPSHQVTQMGQEVILRCVPISNHLYFYWYRQILGQKVEFLVSFYNNEISEKSEIFDDQFSVERPDGSNFTLKIRSTKLEDSAMYFCARNRINEQFFGPGTRLTVL.

About this clone itself: The germline gene is not matched at one end of the junction; a read error may be the cause. The rearrangement joins TRBV28 to TRBJ1-1, with 7 bases lining up with TRBD1. There are 11 residues in the CDR3. From germline, CDR1 is MDHEN and CDR2 SYDVKM. In nucleotides, the CDR3 is TGTGCCAGCAGTTTTATCAGGGGGATGGACTTT. Translating it yields CASSFIRGMDF.

The chain couples TRBV28 to TRBJ2-7; D is uncertain. Germline V gives CDR1 MDHEN, CDR2 SYDVKM. CDR3 length: 12 residues. V lost 3 bases and J 6 bases, leaving 9 bases between the germline ends. The CDR3 nucleotides are TGTGCCAGCAGTTTCCCCAGGCGCGAGCAGTACTTC. It translates to CASSFPRREQYF. Full variable domain (outside the CDR3, taken from reference TRBV28 and TRBJ2-7): DVKVTQSSRYLVKRTGEKVFLECVQDMDHENMFWYRQDPGLGLRLIYFSYDVKMKEKGDIPEGYSVSREKKERFSLILESASTNQTSMYLCASSFPRREQYFGPGTRLTVT.

The rearrangement links TRBV6-5 to TRBJ1-2; perhaps TRBD1 as D (6 bases). Germline V gene sequence: CDR1 MNHEY, CDR2 SVGAGI. Trimming removed 5 bases at V and 8 bases at J, with 21 bases between. There are 15 residues in the CDR3. This chain's CDR3 is CASSRTRGGLQGYTF. The CDR3 region has the DNA TGTGCCAGCAGTCGGACCCGGGGGGGGCTGCAAGGCTACACCTTC.